The 28 T cell receptor beta chains below were found in one sample sequenced in a study of cytomegalovirus exposure and HLA in healthy donors. Amplification used 60 Vbeta primers and 13 Jbeta primers. Generated by immunoSEQ multiplex PCR, the TCRdb table keeps only in-frame clones and is missing some. This sample yields over 150,000 clones, of which less than 85% are seen a single time; 1.5% belongs to the top ten. The specimen was PBMCs. These receptors were obtained from a girl between 5 and 17 years old in good health and CMV-seropositive.

CDR3: CASSLALSGGYNEQFF. The DNA of the CDR3 is TGCGCCAGCAGCTTGGCACTTAGCGGGGGCTACAATGAGCAGTTCTTC. The J gene is TRBJ2-1, the V gene TRBV5-1; 9 nucleotides align to TRBD2. J lost 3 bases, V lost 0 bases, and 4 bases had no gene match. Germline V gives CDR1 SGHRS, CDR2 YFSETQ. The CDR3 is made up of 16 amino acids.

The chain recombines TRBV7-2 with TRBJ1-6; 9 bases are a match to TRBD1. From germline, CDR1 is SGHTA and CDR2 FQGNSA. The V and J ends lost 2 bases and 10 bases, in that order; junction bases with no gene match: 12. The CDR3 has 17 amino acids. CDR3 nucleotides: TGTGCCAGCAGCTTAAGAGCCCCGGGACAGGGACAATCACCCCTCCACTTT. Amino acid sequence: CASSLRAPGQGQSPLHF. The whole variable domain, filled in from reference TRBV7-2 and TRBJ1-6, reads GAGVSQSPSNKVTEKGKDVELRCDPISGHTALYWYRQSLGQGLEFLIYFQGNSAPDKSGLPSDRFSAERTGGSVSTLTIQRTQQEDSAVYLCASSLRAPGQGQSPLHFGNGTRLTVT.

This clone has just one count. The chain carries TRBV21-1 and TRBJ1-1; the listed D gene, TRBD1, was not tested against the DNA. TRBV21-1 has pseudogene status. The CDR3 runs to 13 residues. The CDR3 DNA follows: TGTGCCAGACGACAGGTTATGAACACTGAAGCTTTCTTT. Residues: CARRQVMNTEAFF.

This clone appeared once. This chain joins TRBV4-2 and TRBJ2-2; D is unresolved. This CDR3 has 15 residues. Germline CDR1 reads LGHNA; CDR2 reads YNFKEQ. The V and J ends lost 0 bases and 1 base respectively, with 6 bases between them. This CDR3 is CASSQEAQNTGELFF. DNA of the CDR3: TGTGCCAGCAGCCAAGAAGCCCAGAACACCGGGGAGCTGTTTTTT.

The chain couples TRBV27 to TRBJ2-3; 11 bases are shared with TRBD2. The CDR3 runs 17 residues. V was clipped by 4 bases and J by 2 bases; unmatched bases: 8. Germline assignment: CDR1 MNHEY and CDR2 SMNVEV (reference sequence). The CDR3 nucleotides are TGTGCCAGCAGTTCACCGACTAGCGGGACCTCCACAGATACGCAGTATTTT. Translation: CASSSPTSGTSTDTQYF.

The chain employs TRBV6-5 and TRBJ1-4; D is uncertain. CDR3 size: 15 residues. Trimming shortened V by 4 bases and J by 0 bases, and 9 bases separated the two germline ends. CDR1 is MNHEY and CDR2 is SVGAGI in the germline V gene. CDR3 coding DNA: TGTGCCAGCAGTTCTCCAACTTCAACTAATGAAAAACTGTTTTTT. It encodes CASSSPTSTNEKLFF.

V gene TRBV7-2 combines with J gene TRBJ2-7, with 14 bases lining up with TRBD2. CDR3 length: 18 amino acids. The germline CDR1 and CDR2 sequences are SGHTA and FQGNSA. V was pared by 2 bases and J by 3 bases, with 9 bases of the junction left unmatched. CDR3 sequence (DNA): TGTGCCAGCAGCTTACGACTAGCGGGGGGGCCATCGTTCTACGAGCAGTACTTC. Its translation: CASSLRLAGGPSFYEQYF.

This clone was detected once. This chain connects TRBV7-2 to TRBJ1-2; TRBD1 matches at 12 bases. The CDR3 is made up of 14 amino acids. The trim removed 5 bases at V and 7 bases at J, leaving 5 bases unmatched. Germline V gene sequence: CDR1 SGHTA, CDR2 FQGNSA. CDR3 amino acids: CASSPGQGAGGYTF. The CDR3 DNA is TGTGCCAGCAGCCCGGGACAGGGGGCGGGTGGCTACACCTTC.

The rearrangement uses TRBV9 and TRBJ1-1, with 9 positions matching TRBD1. Germline V gene sequence: CDR1 SGDLS, CDR2 YYNGEE. The CDR3 extends over 16 amino acids. The trim removed 1 base at V and 0 bases at J, leaving 4 bases unmatched. The DNA for the CDR3 is TGTGCCAGCAGCGTACTTGGACAGGGGTTGAACACTGAAGCTTTCTTT. It is translated as CASSVLGQGLNTEAFF.

V gene TRBV19 combines with J gene TRBJ2-5; TRBD1 matches at 8 bases. Germline values: CDR1 LNHDA, CDR2 SQIVND (reference sequence). The CDR3 has 14 amino acids. Trimming removed 5 bases from V and 3 bases from J; junction bases left unmatched: 5. CDR3 residues: CASSGGQGEETQYF. The DNA of the CDR3 is TGTGCCAGTAGTGGTGGACAGGGCGAAGAGACCCAGTACTTC.

The CDR3 loop reads CASSSGQPGNTIYF. For the CDR3, the DNA is TGTGCCAGCAGCTCTGGACAGCCTGGAAACACCATATATTTT. The chain combines TRBV6-5 with TRBJ1-3; weak D call: TRBD1 (6 bases). The CDR3 runs to 14 residues. The ends were cut back, 6 bases at V and 2 bases at J, with 11 bases in the middle. The V gene's germline CDR1 is MNHEY and CDR2 SVGAGI.

This clone was seen more than once but under ten times. The gene calls are TRBV27 and TRBJ1-5, with a weak D call TRBD1 (6 bases). CDR1 and CDR2 from the germline V gene are MNHEY and SMNVEV (reference sequence). The germline V and J ends were trimmed by 6 bases and 2 bases, with 14 bases remaining between them. The CDR3 runs 15 residues. The CDR3 loop reads CASRLGTRGNQPQHF. CDR3 bases: TGTGCCAGCAGACTAGGGACAAGGGGCAATCAGCCCCAGCATTTT.

This chain connects TRBV5-1 to TRBJ2-2; D call uncertain. The germline V gene encodes CDR1 SGHRS and CDR2 YFSETQ. This CDR3 spans 15 amino acids. Deletions cut 2 bases from V and 2 bases from J, with 10 bases between. This chain's CDR3 is CASSFSTLNTGELFF. As DNA, the CDR3 is TGCGCCAGCAGCTTCTCCACTTTAAACACCGGGGAGCTGTTTTTT.

This clone was detected once. The chain joins TRBV4-1 to TRBJ2-5; D remains ambiguous. There are 12 residues in the CDR3. V was shortened by 0 bases and J by 5 bases, with 4 bases between the two germline ends. CDR1 and CDR2 from the germline V gene are MGHRA and YSYEKL. The CDR3 DNA follows: TGCGCCAGCAGCCAAGATCGGGAGACCCAGTACTTC. Translating it yields CASSQDRETQYF.

Only a few counts were recorded for this clone. This rearrangement joins TRBV11-3 to TRBJ1-1; no reliable D call. The CDR3 is 16 amino acids. Trimming pared 0 bases from V and 6 bases from J, leaving 17 bases between. Germline V lookup: CDR1 SGHNT, CDR2 YENEEA. CDR3 residues: CASSLDRWEGFSEAFF. The CDR3 region has the DNA TGTGCCAGCAGCTTAGATCGGTGGGAGGGTTTCTCTGAAGCTTTCTTT.

The gene calls are TRBV19 and TRBJ1-1; no firm D call. Trimming stripped 3 bases from V and 1 base from J, with 6 bases between. The CDR3 runs 13 residues. The germline V gene has CDR1 LNHDA and CDR2 SQIVND (reference sequence). CDR3 amino acids: CASSISGNTEAFF. The CDR3 DNA follows: TGTGCCAGTAGTATCAGCGGGAACACTGAAGCTTTCTTT.

This chain connects TRBV4-1 to TRBJ1-3, with TRBD1 matching 8 bases. With 5 bases clipped from V and 4 bases from J, the junction kept 7 bases outside the gene matches. CDR1 is MGHRA, CDR2 YSYEKL, per germline. This CDR3 region has 15 residues. The CDR3 nucleotides are TGCGCCAGCAGCATGCAGGGGGCAAGGGGAAACACCATATATTTT. This codes for CASSMQGARGNTIYF.

V gene TRBV7-8 combines with J gene TRBJ2-7; D ambiguous. The CDR3 consists of 13 residues. Looked up from germline, CDR1 is SGHVS and CDR2 is FQNEAQ. V lost 5 bases and J 3 bases, leaving 11 bases between the germline ends. The CDR3 DNA reads TGTGCCAGCAGCCGTCTAGGCAACTACGAGCAGTACTTC. It is translated as CASSRLGNYEQYF.

The J gene is TRBJ1-4, the V gene TRBV7-9; D is unclear. This CDR3 has 15 amino acids. Germline CDR1 and CDR2: SEHNR and FQNEAQ (reference sequence). The V end lost 5 bases, the J end lost 7 bases, and 17 bases lay between the germline ends. CDR3 bases: TGTGCCAGCAGCCGGCCGACGGGGTTTGGTGAAAAACTGTTTTTT. Translated: CASSRPTGFGEKLFF.

This clone has just one count. The rearrangement joins TRBV7-2 to TRBJ2-7; D uncertain. In germline, CDR1 is SGHTA, CDR2 FQGNSA. The CDR3 sequence is 13 residues long. Trimming removed 5 bases at V and 9 bases at J, with 17 bases between. In nucleotides, the CDR3 is TGTGCCAGCAGCCCGCGAGCCCCTACGTTGCAGTACTTC. Translated, it gives CASSPRAPTLQYF.

This clone occurred a few times. CDR3 bases: TGTGCCAGCTCACCAATTGGACAGGATAATCAGCCCCAGCATTTT. Translation: CASSPIGQDNQPQHF. The V and J genes are TRBV18 and TRBJ1-5; 7 bases agree with TRBD1. Germline V gives CDR1 KGHSH, CDR2 LQKENI. The CDR3 contains 15 residues. V lost 2 bases to trimming and J lost 4 bases; unmatched junction nucleotides: 5.

A single count supports this clone. The J gene is TRBJ1-6, the V gene TRBV4-1; TRBD1 aligns across 9 bases. The CDR3 loop spans 20 amino acids. Per the germline V gene, CDR1 is MGHRA and CDR2 is YSYEKL. The trim removed 4 bases at V and 7 bases at J, leaving 20 bases unmatched. The CDR3 protein is CASSPIAPGTGFKGNSPLHF. The CDR3 DNA reads TGCGCCAGCAGCCCCATCGCTCCCGGGACAGGGTTTAAGGGGAATTCACCCCTCCACTTT.

V is TRBV5-8 and J is TRBJ2-1; the match to TRBD2 covers 7 bases. The ends lost 4 bases at V and 0 bases at J; junction bases unmatched: 4. There are 15 residues in the CDR3. Germline CDR1 is SGHTS and CDR2 is YDEGEE. In nucleotides, the CDR3 is TGTGCCAGCAGCGCCGGGGGGACCTCCTACAATGAGCAGTTCTTC. Its protein is CASSAGGTSYNEQFF.

This sequence joins TRBV18 and TRBJ2-1; 11 bases match TRBD2. The junction had 7 bases not matched to a gene; V was cut back by 6 bases and J by 3 bases. Germline CDR1 and CDR2: KGHSH and LQKENI. The CDR3 has 16 residues. Here the CDR3 DNA reads TGTGCCAGCTCCCGAACTAGCGGGGGATACTACAATGAGCAGTTCTTC. Translated, it gives CASSRTSGGYYNEQFF.

CDR3 sequence: CASSTGQSRETQYF. DNA of the CDR3: TGTGCCAGCAGCACCGGACAGTCTAGGGAGACCCAGTACTTC. The chain couples TRBV21-1 to TRBJ2-5; TRBD1 is the table's D call, not checked against the DNA. TRBV21-1 constitutes a pseudogene. CDR3 length: 14 residues.

This chain joins TRBV7-7 and TRBJ2-3; a possible D gene is TRBD1 (6 bases). Per germline, CDR1 SSHAT and CDR2 FNYEAQ (reference sequence). The V and J ends lost 5 bases and 2 bases respectively, with 11 bases between them. The CDR3 extends over 14 amino acids. The chain's CDR3 is CASSRGQFTDTQYF. The CDR3 nucleotides read TGTGCCAGCAGCCGCGGACAGTTCACAGATACGCAGTATTTT. The variable domain in full, completed from reference TRBV7-7 and TRBJ2-3, reads GAGVSQSPRYKVTKRGQDVTLRCDPISSHATLYWYQQALGQGPEFLTYFNYEAQPDKSGLPSDRFSAERPEGSISTLTIQRTEQRDSAMYRCASSRGQFTDTQYFGPGTRLTVL.

This clone appeared a single time. In DNA, the CDR3 is TGCGCCAGCAGCCGGGGAGCGGGGTTCTCCTACAATGAGCAGTTCTTC. Translated: CASSRGAGFSYNEQFF. V gene TRBV4-3 combines with J gene TRBJ2-1; the match to TRBD2 covers 7 bases. The germline V gene encodes CDR1 LGHNA and CDR2 YSLEER. Losses at the gene ends were 4 bases for V and 0 bases for J; bases not matched to a gene: 6. This CDR3 contains 16 residues.

This clone was seen a handful of times. The chain has TRBV7-2 and TRBJ2-5; TRBD2 is a possible D gene (5 bases). This CDR3 region has 15 residues. Germline-derived CDR1 and CDR2 are SGHTA and FQGNSA. V lost 5 bases and J 4 bases, leaving 17 bases between the germline ends. CDR3 region: CASSATGIGRETQYF. The CDR3 region has the DNA TGTGCCAGCAGCGCAACCGGGATAGGTAGAGAGACCCAGTACTTC.